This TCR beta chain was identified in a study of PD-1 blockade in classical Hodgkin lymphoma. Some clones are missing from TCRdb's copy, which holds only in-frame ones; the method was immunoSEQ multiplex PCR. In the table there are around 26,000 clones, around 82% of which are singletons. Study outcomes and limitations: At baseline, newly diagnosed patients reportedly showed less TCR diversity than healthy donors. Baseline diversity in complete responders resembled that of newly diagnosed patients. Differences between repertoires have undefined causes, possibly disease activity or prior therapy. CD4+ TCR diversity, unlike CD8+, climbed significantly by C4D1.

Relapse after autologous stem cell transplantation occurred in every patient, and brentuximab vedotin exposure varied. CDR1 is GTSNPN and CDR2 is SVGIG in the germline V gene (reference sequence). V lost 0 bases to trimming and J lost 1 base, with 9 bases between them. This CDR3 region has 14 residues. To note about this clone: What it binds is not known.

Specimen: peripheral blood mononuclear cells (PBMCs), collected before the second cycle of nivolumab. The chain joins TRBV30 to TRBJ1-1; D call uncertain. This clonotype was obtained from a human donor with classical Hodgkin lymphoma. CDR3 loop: CAWSVTLQNTEAFF. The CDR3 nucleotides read TGTGCCTGGAGTGTAACCCTACAGAACACTGAAGCTTTCTTT.